This T cell receptor beta chain originates from a study of CD8+CD57+ T cells in acquired aplastic anemia. Background on the study: Sorted CD4+ and CD8+ cells yielded DNA averaging around 3.2 ug.

This CDR3 contains 15 residues. In germline, CDR1 is SGHRS, CDR2 YFSETQ. V shed 3 bases, J shed 8 bases, and the junction held 11 bases outside the gene matches. This clonotype was seen at least ten times. Using genomic DNA as the template, TCR beta VDJ and CDR3 profiling was carried out. TCRdb re-called the reads through MiXCR, storing one row per CDR3 protein. The sample lists 400,000 to 450,000 distinct CDR3 sequences; roughly 64% were seen once. The V gene is TRBV5-1, the J gene TRBJ1-2; TRBD1 matches 9 bases. The specimen was sorted CD4+, CD8+, or CD8+CD57+ T cells (not recorded which) from PBMCs. The receptor's source is a human donor in good health, serving as a control. In DNA, the CDR3 is TGCGCCAGCAGCTGGGAAAACAGGGGGCTTAACGGCTACACCTTC. Its protein is CASSWENRGLNGYTF.